This TCR beta chain was recovered during a study of cytomegalovirus exposure and HLA in healthy donors (dated by TCRdb to about 2017). Study-level background: According to a later analysis, one platform produced both the roughly 110 validation repertoires and the 700 or so repertoires of the first cohort. The study aimed to test whether cataloging public T cell receptors could reveal signatures of past pathogen exposure. In addition to the first cohort of 666 subjects, a separate validation cohort of approximately 120 different subjects was used. To predict cytomegalovirus infection status, the study combined high-throughput TCR immunosequencing, statistical association of individual TCRs with disease status, and machine learning.

The library was produced with the immunoSEQ multiplex PCR assay. Turning to the authors' computational methods: A statistical classification framework was built for diagnosing cytomegalovirus status from the catalog of TCR beta chain sequences. In TCRdb, the immuneACCESS table is reduced to in-frame sequences with V and J assigned. These tables do not hold every clone; where another copy was compared, an unresolved V gene accounts for under half, and the others remain unexplained. The DNA was the basis for D and trimming; V, J and clone size are from that table. Here the sample has about 110,000 clones; approximately 85% occur a single time. Of the sample, around 3.1% is held by the ten largest clones. What the work shows at the level of the full study, not this receptor alone: It was suggested by the authors that the approach could potentially be generalized to other disease states and immunological phenotypes. The study gave a list of 150 to 200 TCR beta chains associated with cytomegalovirus. In both the original and validation cohorts, the classifier was reported to diagnose cytomegalovirus status with high specificity and sensitivity. A later analysis had no HLA typing for the validation cohort, so co-occurrence there was scored across all 130 or so repertoires. A later analysis found that TCRs clustered in the first cohort also tended to co-occur in the 95 to 150 validation repertoires, with 94% of cluster scores above 0. While some public TCRs were present in many individuals, most TCR sequences turned up only very rarely across donors. Three of the identified cytomegalovirus-associated TCR beta chains were confirmed in vitro to be specific for cytomegalovirus antigens.

Concerning this clone itself: What antigen it recognizes has not been identified. Per-base qualities were not stored, and no clone one base away is much larger.

Separate from the approximately 700-subject first cohort, the validation cohort of about 130 subjects was the group to which the donors belonged. The germline V gene (reference sequence) gives CDR1 as SEHNR and CDR2 as FQNEAQ. Compared with germline, V lacks 4 bases and J lacks 7 bases; bases without a gene match: 1. Reading from cysteine to phenylalanine, the CDR3 counts 13 amino acids. Kept here is only the CDR3 DNA, which spans 39 bases and is read in frame from base 1. The material sequenced was PBMCs. The TCR was taken from a woman aged 18-30 years in good health and CMV-seronegative. The chain joins TRBV7-9 to TRBJ1-6; 7 middle bases align to TRBD1. The DNA sequence reads TGTGCCAGCAGCTCAGGGGGGAATTCACCCCTCCACTTT. Its coded protein is CASSSGGNSPLHF.